Each of the 11 T cell receptor beta chains below was sequenced from the same sample in a study of Graves' ophthalmopathy and Graves' hyperthyroidism. RNA transcripts yielded amplified TCR beta CDR3 regions. The first-round RT-PCR employed HTBI primers together with the Qiagen OneStep RT-PCR kit. A multiplex PCR was then performed as the second round. TCRdb reanalysed the multiplex PCR reads using MiXCR and keeps one entry per CDR3 protein. The sample carries about 400,000 distinct CDR3 sequences, roughly 18% recorded once. Sequenced material: peripheral blood. These receptors were taken from a young woman with Graves' ophthalmopathy.

The CDR3 DNA sequence: TGCGCCAGCAGCCAAGTGGGGGGAAATTATCAGCCCCAGCATTTT. Amino acids: CASSQVGGNYQPQHF. The genes are TRBV4-1 and TRBJ1-5, with TRBD1 as a possible D gene (5 bases). V dropped 1 base and J dropped 5 bases, with 12 bases sitting between them. The CDR3 covers 15 residues. Germline V gives CDR1 MGHRA, CDR2 YSYEKL.

This clonotype was detected ten times or more. J is TRBJ2-7 and V is TRBV7-6; D is ambiguous. Trimming removed 1 base from V and 6 bases from J, with 10 bases in between. Germline V gives CDR1 SGHVS, CDR2 FNYEAQ. The CDR3 spans 13 residues. The CDR3 reads CASSLDGRLEQYF. CDR3 nucleotide sequence: TGTGCCAGCAGCTTAGATGGCAGGCTCGAGCAGTACTTC.

This clonotype was seen at least ten times. The chain joins TRBV7-2 to TRBJ2-4, with no clear D. Trimming removed 5 bases from V and 3 bases from J, with 17 bases in between. The CDR3 has 16 amino acids. Germline V gene data show CDR1 as SGHTA and CDR2 as FQGNSA. In DNA form, the CDR3 reads TGTGCCAGCAGCGGGTCCGTCACGGGTTTCAAAAACATTCAGTACTTC. Protein product: CASSGSVTGFKNIQYF.

V gene TRBV28 combines with J gene TRBJ1-1; D ambiguous. V was clipped by 7 bases and J by 3 bases, with 9 bases between them. The CDR3 totals 12 residues. Germline lookup yields CDR1 MDHEN and CDR2 SYDVKM. The CDR3 is CASTQLDTEAFF. CDR3 DNA sequence: TGTGCCAGCACCCAACTAGACACTGAAGCTTTCTTT. The whole variable domain, filled in from reference TRBV28 and TRBJ1-1, reads DVKVTQSSRYLVKRTGEKVFLECVQDMDHENMFWYRQDPGLGLRLIYFSYDVKMKEKGDIPEGYSVSREKKERFSLILESASTNQTSMYLCASTQLDTEAFFGQGTRLTVV.

The V gene is TRBV7-9, the J gene TRBJ1-2, with D possibly matching TRBD1 (6 bases). The CDR3 runs 13 residues. V was clipped by 1 base and J by 8 bases, with 11 bases between them. The germline CDR1 and CDR2 sequences are SEHNR and FQNEAQ (reference sequence). The CDR3 reads CASSLEGGRGYTF. CDR3 sequence (DNA): TGTGCCAGCAGCTTAGAAGGGGGACGCGGCTACACCTTC.

V and J are TRBV5-6 and TRBJ2-4; D perhaps matches TRBD1 (6 bases). Germline CDR1 reads SGHDT; CDR2 reads YYEEEE. V was shortened by 2 bases and J by 2 bases, with 17 bases between the two germline ends. The CDR3 is 17 residues long. As DNA, the CDR3 is TGTGCCAGCAGCTTCCTCCCGACAGGCCTAACCAAAAACATTCAGTACTTC. Protein product: CASSFLPTGLTKNIQYF.

This clonotype has a count of ten or more. The chain couples TRBV11-2 to TRBJ2-7; 10 bases agree with TRBD1. V was clipped by 5 bases and J by 3 bases; unmatched bases: 7. This CDR3 contains 15 residues. The V gene's germline CDR1 is SGHAT and CDR2 FQNNGV. The CDR3, as DNA: TGTGCCAGCAGCCTGACAGGGGGCAAGAGCTACGAGCAGTACTTC. Translation: CASSLTGGKSYEQYF.

This clonotype was observed many times. V usage is TRBV29-1 and J usage is TRBJ2-2, with 8 bases fitting TRBD2. CDR3 length equals 15 residues. After removal of 4 bases from V and 1 base from J, the junction contained 5 bases not matched to a gene. In germline, CDR1 is SQVTM, CDR2 ANQGSEA. This CDR3 is CSVARLAGNTGELFF. Written as DNA, the CDR3 is TGCAGCGTTGCTCGGCTAGCGGGGAACACCGGGGAGCTGTTTTTT.

This clonotype came up many times. V is TRBV18 and J is TRBJ2-7; possible D gene TRBD1, 6 bases. Germline V CDR1 and CDR2: KGHSH, LQKENI. CDR3 length: 13 residues. Trimming took 3 bases from V and 6 from J, leaving 12 bases between them. In DNA form, the CDR3 reads TGTGCCAGCTCACCTCCGGACAGCCTCGAGCAGTACTTC. As protein: CASSPPDSLEQYF. Based on the CDR3 plus reference TRBV18 and TRBJ2-7, the full variable domain is NAGVMQNPRHLVRRRGQEARLRCSPMKGHSHVYWYRQLPEEGLKFMVYLQKENIIDESGMPKERFSAEFPKEGPSILRIQQVVRGDSAAYFCASSPPDSLEQYFGPGTRLTVT.

This clonotype was found a few times. CDR3 residues: CASTEGTSSLWQETQYF. The CDR3 nucleotides are TGTGCCAGCACCGAGGGGACTAGCTCTCTTTGGCAAGAGACCCAGTACTTC. The chain is built from TRBV6-1 and TRBJ2-5, with TRBD2 identical over 9 bases. The germline CDR1 and CDR2 sequences are MNHNS and SASEGT. The CDR3 sequence is 17 residues long. Germline trimming cut 7 bases from V and 2 bases from J; bases unmatched to any gene: 14.

This clonotype was counted at least ten times. The rearrangement links TRBV6-5 to TRBJ2-7; D possibly corresponds to TRBD1 (5 bases). This CDR3 contains 13 residues. Germline CDR1 is MNHEY and CDR2 is SVGAGI. The ends were cut back, 1 base at V and 5 bases at J, with 9 bases in the middle. The CDR3 nucleotides read TGTGCCAGCAGTTACTTGACAGCCCACGAGCAGTACTTC. Amino acid sequence: CASSYLTAHEQYF.